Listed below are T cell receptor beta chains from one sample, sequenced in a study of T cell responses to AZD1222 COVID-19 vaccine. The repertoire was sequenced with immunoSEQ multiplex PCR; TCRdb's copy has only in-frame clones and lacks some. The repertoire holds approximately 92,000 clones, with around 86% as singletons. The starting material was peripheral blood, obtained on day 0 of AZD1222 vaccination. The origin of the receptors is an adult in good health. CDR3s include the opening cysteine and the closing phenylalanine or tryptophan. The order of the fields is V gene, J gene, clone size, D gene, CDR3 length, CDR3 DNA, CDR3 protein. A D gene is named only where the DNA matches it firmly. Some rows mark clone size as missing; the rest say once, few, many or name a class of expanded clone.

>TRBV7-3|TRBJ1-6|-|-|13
TGTGCCAGCAGCACACTCCAGGGCACACCCCTCCACTTT
CASSTLQGTPLHF
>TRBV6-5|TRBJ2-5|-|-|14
TGTGCCAGCAGTCTGGGGCGGATCCCTGAGACCCAGTACTTC
CASSLGRIPETQYF
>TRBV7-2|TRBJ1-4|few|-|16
TGTGCCAGCAGCCAACAAGCTGGGGCGGGATGGGAAAAACTGTTTTTT
CASSQQAGAGWEKLFF
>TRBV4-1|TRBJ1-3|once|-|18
TGCGCCAGCAGCCAAGATCTAGGGGCAGCGAGGGTTGGAAACACCATATATTTT
CASSQDLGAARVGNTIYF
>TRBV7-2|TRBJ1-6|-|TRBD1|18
TGTGCCAGCAGCTTAGAGGGACAGGGGTTGGGGAGGAATTCACCCCTCCACTTT
CASSLEGQGLGRNSPLHF
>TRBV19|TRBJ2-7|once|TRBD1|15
TGTGCCAGTAGTACGCAGACAGGGGTGGCCTACGAGCAGTACTTC
CASSTQTGVAYEQYF
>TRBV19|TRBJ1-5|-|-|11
TGTGCCGTGGGGGTCCGGCAGCCCCAGCATTTT
CAVGVRQPQHF
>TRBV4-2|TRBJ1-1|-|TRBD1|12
TGTGCCAGCAGCCAAACCCGGGACAGGGCTTTCTTT
CASSQTRDRAFF
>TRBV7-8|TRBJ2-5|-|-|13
TGTGCCAGCAGCCAGGGGTCCCAAGAGACCCAGTACTTC
CASSQGSQETQYF
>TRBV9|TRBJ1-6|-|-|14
TGTGCCAGCAGCAAAGGGGGGATTCATTCACCCCTCCACTTT
CASSKGGIHSPLHF
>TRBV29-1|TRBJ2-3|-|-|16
TGCAGCGTTGAAGATGTGGTCTCTGGGGGCACAGATACGCAGTATTTT
CSVEDVVSGGTDTQYF
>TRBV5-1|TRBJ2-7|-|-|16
TGCGCCAGCAGCCTTGGGAGCAGTTCGAGCCTGGACGAGCAGTACTTC
CASSLGSSSSLDEQYF
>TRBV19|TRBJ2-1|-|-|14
TGTGCCAGTAGGCTTCAGACCTCCTACAATGAGCAGTTCTTC
CASRLQTSYNEQFF
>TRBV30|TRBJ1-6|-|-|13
TGTGCCTACCAAGTGGACTATAATTCACCCCTCCACTTT
CAYQVDYNSPLHF
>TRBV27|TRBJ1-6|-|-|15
TGTGCCAGCGGGGCCGGTCAAATCGGCAATTCACCCCTCCACTTT
CASGAGQIGNSPLHF
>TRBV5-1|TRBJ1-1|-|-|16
TGCGCCAGCAGCTTAACAGGGTCTCAGTCGGTCACTGAAGCTTTCTTT
CASSLTGSQSVTEAFF
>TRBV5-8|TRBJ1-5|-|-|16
TGTGCCAGCAGCTTAGACATGGGAGAAAGCAATCAGCCCCAGCATTTT
CASSLDMGESNQPQHF
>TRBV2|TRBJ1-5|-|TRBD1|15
TGTGCCAGCAGTATTACACAGGGGGCGTATCAGCCCCAGCATTTT
CASSITQGAYQPQHF
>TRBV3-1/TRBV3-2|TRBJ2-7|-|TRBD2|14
TGTGCCAGCAGCCTTCAGGGAGGGTTCCACGAGCAGTACTTC
CASSLQGGFHEQYF
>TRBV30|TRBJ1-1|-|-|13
TGTGCCTGGAGTGCACAGTCGAACACTGAAGCTTTCTTT
CAWSAQSNTEAFF
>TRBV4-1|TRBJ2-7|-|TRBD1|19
TGCGCCAGCAGCCAAGATACTCTTTTCCGGGACAGGGGAACCTACGAGCAGTACTTC
CASSQDTLFRDRGTYEQYF
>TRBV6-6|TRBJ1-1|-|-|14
TGTGCCAGCAGTTGGAAGGGTGGGATCACTGAAGCTTTCTTT
CASSWKGGITEAFF
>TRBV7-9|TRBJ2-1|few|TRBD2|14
TGTGCCAGCAGCCCGGGACTAGCGTCCAACGAGCAGTTCTTC
CASSPGLASNEQFF
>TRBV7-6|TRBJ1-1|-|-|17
TGTGCCAGCAGCTTAGTTGGAGGGGCCGGGTTGTACACTGAAGCTTTCTTT
CASSLVGGAGLYTEAFF
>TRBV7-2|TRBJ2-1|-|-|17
TGTGCCAGCAGCCCCCCCGCGGGACGGCGGCGGAACAATGAGCAGTTCTTC
CASSPPAGRRRNNEQFF
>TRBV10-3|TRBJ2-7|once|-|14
TGTGCCACCGAACAGACAGGTTTGGGAGACGAGCAGTACTTC
CATEQTGLGDEQYF
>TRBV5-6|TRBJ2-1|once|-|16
TGTGCCAGCAGCTTGGAAGGAGTCCTGCAATACAATGAGCAGTTCTTC
CASSLEGVLQYNEQFF
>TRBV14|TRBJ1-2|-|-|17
TGTGCCAGCAGCCAAGATAGCGCACAGACACTGGACTATGGCTACACCTTC
CASSQDSAQTLDYGYTF
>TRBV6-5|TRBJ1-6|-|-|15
TGTGCCAGCCAATCATCAGGCCCAGCGAATTCACCCCTCCACTTT
CASQSSGPANSPLHF
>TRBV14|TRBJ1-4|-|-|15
TGTGCCAGCAGCCAAGGACGGCAGGTTAGCGAAAAACTGTTTTTT
CASSQGRQVSEKLFF
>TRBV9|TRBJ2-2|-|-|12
TGTGCCAGCAGCGGGGTTACCGGGGAGCTGTTTTTT
CASSGVTGELFF
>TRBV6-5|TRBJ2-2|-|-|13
TGTGCCAGCAGTCGGACAGCGCCCGGGGAGCTGTTTTTT
CASSRTAPGELFF
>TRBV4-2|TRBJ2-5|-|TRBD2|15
TGTGCCAGCAGCCAATACGCGGGGGGCGGAGAGACCCAGTACTTC
CASSQYAGGGETQYF
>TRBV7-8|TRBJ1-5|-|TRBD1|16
TGTGCCAGCAGCCTCGAGACAGGGGCCACTCATCTGCCCCAGCATTTT
CASSLETGATHLPQHF
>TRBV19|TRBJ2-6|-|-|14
TGTGCCACCGACCGAGGGCCTGGGGCCAACGTCCTGACTTTC
CATDRGPGANVLTF
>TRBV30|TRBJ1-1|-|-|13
TGTGCCTGGAGATCCAGGGCCAACACTGAAGCTTTCTTT
CAWRSRANTEAFF
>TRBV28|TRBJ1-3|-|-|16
TGTGCCAGCAGTGCACCCCACCGGGACTCTGGAAACACCATATATTTT
CASSAPHRDSGNTIYF
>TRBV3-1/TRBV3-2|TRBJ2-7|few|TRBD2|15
TGTGCCAGCAGCCAAATGAGCGGGAGGGCCAACGAGCAGTACTTC
CASSQMSGRANEQYF